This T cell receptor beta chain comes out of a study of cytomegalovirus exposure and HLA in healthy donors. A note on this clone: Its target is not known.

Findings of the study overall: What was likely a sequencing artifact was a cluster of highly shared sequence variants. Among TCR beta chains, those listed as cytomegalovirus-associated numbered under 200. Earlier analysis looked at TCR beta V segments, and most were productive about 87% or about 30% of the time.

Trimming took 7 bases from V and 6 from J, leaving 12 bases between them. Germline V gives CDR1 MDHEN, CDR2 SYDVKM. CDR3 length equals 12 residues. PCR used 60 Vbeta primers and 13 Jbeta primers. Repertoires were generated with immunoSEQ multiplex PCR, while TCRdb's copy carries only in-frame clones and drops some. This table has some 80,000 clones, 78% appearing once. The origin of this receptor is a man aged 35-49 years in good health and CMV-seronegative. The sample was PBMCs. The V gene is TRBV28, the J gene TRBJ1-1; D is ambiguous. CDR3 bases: TGTGCCAGCATCCGCGACATCTCTGAAGCTTTCTTT. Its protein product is CASIRDISEAFF.